This T cell receptor (beta chain) derives from a study of blood T cell repertoires in COVID-19. Overall study: PBMCs, B-cell-depleted T cells, or T cells were the source of the cDNA or gDNA that made up the material.

Libraries were prepared by immunoSEQ multiplex PCR; TCRdb keeps only in-frame clonotypes and omits some of them. The sample lists 84,000 or so clones; 83% were seen once. CDR3 length: 15 residues. Trimming removed 5 bases from V and 3 bases from J, with 17 bases in between. Germline V gives CDR1 PRHDT, CDR2 FYEKMQ (reference sequence). This clone was found once. Sequencing was done on a sample of peripheral blood. The V gene is TRBV13, the J gene TRBJ2-7, with a tentative D call TRBD2 (5 bases). The TCR was taken from an elderly woman with acute or convalescent COVID-19. The DNA of the CDR3 is TGTGCCAGCAGCCTGCGGACTCGACTGATCTACGAGCAGTACTTC. Translating it yields CASSLRTRLIYEQYF.